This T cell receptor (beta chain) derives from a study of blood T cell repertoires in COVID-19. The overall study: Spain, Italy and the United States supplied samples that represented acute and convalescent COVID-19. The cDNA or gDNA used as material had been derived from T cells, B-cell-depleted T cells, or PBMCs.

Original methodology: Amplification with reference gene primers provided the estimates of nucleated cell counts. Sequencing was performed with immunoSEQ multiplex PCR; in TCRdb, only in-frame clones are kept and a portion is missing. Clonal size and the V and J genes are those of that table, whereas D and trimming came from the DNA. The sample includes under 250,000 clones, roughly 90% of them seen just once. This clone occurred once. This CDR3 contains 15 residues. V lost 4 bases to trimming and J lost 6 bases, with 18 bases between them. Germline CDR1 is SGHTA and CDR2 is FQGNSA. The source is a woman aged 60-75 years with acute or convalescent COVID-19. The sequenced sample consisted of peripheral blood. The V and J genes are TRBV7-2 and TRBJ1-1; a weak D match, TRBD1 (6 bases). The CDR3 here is CASSSTGGRWAEAFF. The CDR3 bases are TGTGCCAGCAGCTCCACGGGGGGCCGGTGGGCTGAAGCTTTCTTT.